This T cell receptor (beta chain) was identified during a study of cytomegalovirus exposure and HLA in healthy donors. Germline values: CDR1 MNHNY, CDR2 SVGAGI (reference sequence). This CDR3 spans 15 amino acids. V dropped 4 bases and J dropped 8 bases, with 18 bases sitting between them. Using immunoSEQ multiplex PCR, the repertoire was profiled, and TCRdb retains in-frame clones only, with some absent. Among around 70,000 clones listed, less than 95% were seen once. The source is a woman aged 18 to 35 in good health and CMV-seropositive. Sequenced: PBMCs. V is TRBV6-6 and J is TRBJ1-5, with a weak D call TRBD1 (5 bases). CDR3 in DNA: TGTGCCAGCAGTTCCCCCGGGAGGGGAATTGAGCCCCAGCATTTT. It translates to CASSSPGRGIEPQHF.